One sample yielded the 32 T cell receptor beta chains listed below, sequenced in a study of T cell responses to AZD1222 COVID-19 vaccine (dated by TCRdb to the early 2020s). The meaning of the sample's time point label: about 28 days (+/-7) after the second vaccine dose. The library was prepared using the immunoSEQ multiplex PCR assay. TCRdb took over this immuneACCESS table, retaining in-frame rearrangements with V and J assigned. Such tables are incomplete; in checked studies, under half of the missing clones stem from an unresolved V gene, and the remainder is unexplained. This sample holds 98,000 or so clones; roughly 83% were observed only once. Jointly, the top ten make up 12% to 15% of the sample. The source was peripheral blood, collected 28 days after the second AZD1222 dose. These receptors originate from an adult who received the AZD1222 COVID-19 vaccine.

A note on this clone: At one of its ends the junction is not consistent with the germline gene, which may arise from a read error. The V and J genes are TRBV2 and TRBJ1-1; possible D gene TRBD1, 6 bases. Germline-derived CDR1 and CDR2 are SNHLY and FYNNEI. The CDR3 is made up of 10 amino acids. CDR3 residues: CASSTRDMTF. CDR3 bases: TGTGCCAGCAGTACTAGGGACATGACATTT.

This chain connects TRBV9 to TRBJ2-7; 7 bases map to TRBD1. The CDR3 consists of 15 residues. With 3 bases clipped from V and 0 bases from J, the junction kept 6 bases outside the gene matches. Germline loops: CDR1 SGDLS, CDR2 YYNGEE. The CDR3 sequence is CASSATGTASYEQYF. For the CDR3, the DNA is TGTGCCAGCAGCGCCACCGGGACAGCCTCCTACGAGCAGTACTTC. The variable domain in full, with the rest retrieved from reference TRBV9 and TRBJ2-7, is DSGVTQTPKHLITATGQRVTLRCSPRSGDLSVYWYQQSLDQGLQFLIQYYNGEERAKGNILERFSAQQFPDLHSELNLSSLELGDSALYFCASSATGTASYEQYFGPGTRLTVT.

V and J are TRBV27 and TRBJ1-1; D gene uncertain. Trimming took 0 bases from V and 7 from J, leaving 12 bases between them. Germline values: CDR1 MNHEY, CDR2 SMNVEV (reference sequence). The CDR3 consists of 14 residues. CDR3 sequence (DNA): TGTGCCAGCAGTTTATCCCCCGACTCAATTGAAGCTTTCTTT. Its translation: CASSLSPDSIEAFF.

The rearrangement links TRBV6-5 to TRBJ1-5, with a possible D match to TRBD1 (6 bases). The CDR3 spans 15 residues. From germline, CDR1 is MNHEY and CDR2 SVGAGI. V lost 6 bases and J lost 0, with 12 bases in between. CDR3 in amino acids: CASSTGTFSNQPQHF. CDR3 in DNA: TGTGCCAGCAGCACCGGGACATTTAGCAATCAGCCCCAGCATTTT.

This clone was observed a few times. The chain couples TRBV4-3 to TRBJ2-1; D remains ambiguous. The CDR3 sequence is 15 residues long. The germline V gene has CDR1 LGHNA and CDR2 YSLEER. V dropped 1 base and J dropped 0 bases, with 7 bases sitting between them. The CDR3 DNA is TGCGCCAGCAGCCAAGTATACAGCTCCTACAATGAGCAGTTCTTC. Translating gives CASSQVYSSYNEQFF.

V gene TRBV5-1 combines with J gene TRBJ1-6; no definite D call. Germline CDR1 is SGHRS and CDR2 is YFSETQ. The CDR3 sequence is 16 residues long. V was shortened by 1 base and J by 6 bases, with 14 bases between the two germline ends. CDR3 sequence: CASSLNSRAINSPLHF. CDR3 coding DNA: TGCGCCAGCAGCTTGAACTCGAGAGCAATTAATTCACCCCTCCACTTT.

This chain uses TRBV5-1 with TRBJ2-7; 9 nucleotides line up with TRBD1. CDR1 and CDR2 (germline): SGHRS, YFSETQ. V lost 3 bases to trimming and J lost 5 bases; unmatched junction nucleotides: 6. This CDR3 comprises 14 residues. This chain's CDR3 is CASSSGQGRDEQYF. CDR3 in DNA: TGCGCCAGCAGCTCAGGACAGGGGAGAGACGAGCAGTACTTC.

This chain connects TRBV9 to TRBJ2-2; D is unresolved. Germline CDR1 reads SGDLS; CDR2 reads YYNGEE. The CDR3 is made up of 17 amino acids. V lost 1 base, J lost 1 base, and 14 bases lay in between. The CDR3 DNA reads TGTGCCAGCAGCGTACATCGTTCCCTGAGGAACACCGGGGAGCTGTTTTTT. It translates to CASSVHRSLRNTGELFF.

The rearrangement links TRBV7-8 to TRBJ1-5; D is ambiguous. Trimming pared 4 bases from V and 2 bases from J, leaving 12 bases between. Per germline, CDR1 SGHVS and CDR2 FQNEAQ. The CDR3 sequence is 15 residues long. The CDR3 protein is CASSSTGSRNQPQHF. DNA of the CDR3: TGTGCCAGCAGCTCCACCGGGAGCCGCAATCAGCCCCAGCATTTT. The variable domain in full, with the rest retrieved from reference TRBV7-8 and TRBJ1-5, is GAGVSQSPRYKVAKRGQDVALRCDPISGHVSLFWYQQALGQGPEFLTYFQNEAQLDKSGLPSDRFFAERPEGSVSTLKIQRTQQEDSAVYLCASSSTGSRNQPQHFGDGTRLSIL.

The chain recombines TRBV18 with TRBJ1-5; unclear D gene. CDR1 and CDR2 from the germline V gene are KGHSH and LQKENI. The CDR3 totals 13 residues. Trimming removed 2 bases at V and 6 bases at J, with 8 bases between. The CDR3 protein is CASSPGRAQPQHF. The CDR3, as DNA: TGTGCCAGCTCACCAGGGAGGGCTCAGCCCCAGCATTTT.

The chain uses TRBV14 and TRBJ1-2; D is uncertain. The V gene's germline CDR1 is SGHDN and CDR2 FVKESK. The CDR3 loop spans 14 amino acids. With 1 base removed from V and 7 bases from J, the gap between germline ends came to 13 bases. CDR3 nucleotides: TGTGCCAGCAGCCAAGGAAGGGCAAGCGGTGGCTACACCTTC. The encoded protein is CASSQGRASGGYTF.

CDR3 sequence reads: CASSTDDAFF. The CDR3 bases are TGTGCCAGCAGCACCGACGACGCTTTCTTT. This chain connects TRBV7-9 to TRBJ1-1; unclear D gene. V lost 5 bases to trimming and J lost 11 bases, with 9 bases between them. Germline V CDR1 and CDR2: SEHNR, FQNEAQ (reference sequence). There are 10 residues in the CDR3.

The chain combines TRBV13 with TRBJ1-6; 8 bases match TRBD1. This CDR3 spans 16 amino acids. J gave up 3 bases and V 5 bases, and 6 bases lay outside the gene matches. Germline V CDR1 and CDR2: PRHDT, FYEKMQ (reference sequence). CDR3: CASSEGTGIYNSPLHF. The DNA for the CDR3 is TGTGCCAGCAGCGAAGGGACAGGAATCTATAATTCACCCCTCCACTTT.

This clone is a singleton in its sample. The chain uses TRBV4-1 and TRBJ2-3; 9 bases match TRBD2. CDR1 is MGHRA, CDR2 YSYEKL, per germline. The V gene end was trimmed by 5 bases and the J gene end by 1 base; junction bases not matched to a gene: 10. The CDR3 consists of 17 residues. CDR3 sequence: CASSMGGLAGRTDTQYF. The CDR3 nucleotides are TGCGCCAGCAGCATGGGAGGTCTAGCGGGGCGCACAGATACGCAGTATTTT.

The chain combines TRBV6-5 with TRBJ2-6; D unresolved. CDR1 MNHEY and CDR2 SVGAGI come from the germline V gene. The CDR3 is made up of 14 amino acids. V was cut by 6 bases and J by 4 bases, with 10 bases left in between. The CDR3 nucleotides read TGTGCCAGCAGCCAGGATACCGGGGCCAACGTCCTGACTTTC. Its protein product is CASSQDTGANVLTF.

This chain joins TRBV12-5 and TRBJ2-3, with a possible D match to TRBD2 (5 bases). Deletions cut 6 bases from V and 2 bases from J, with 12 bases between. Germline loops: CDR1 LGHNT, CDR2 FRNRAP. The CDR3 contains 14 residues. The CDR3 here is CASGPGYFTDTQYF. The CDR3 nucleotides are TGTGCTAGTGGACCGGGATATTTCACAGATACGCAGTATTTT.

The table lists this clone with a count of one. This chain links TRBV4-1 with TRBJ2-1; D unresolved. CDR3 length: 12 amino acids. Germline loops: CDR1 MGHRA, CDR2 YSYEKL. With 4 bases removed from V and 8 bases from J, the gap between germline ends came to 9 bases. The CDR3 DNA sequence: TGCGCCAGCAGCCCGGATTTTGATGAGCAGTTCTTC. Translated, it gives CASSPDFDEQFF.

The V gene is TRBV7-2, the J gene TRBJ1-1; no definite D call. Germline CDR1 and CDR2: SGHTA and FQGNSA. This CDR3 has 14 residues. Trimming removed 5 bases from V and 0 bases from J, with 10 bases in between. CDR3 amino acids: CASSPAAVNTEAFF. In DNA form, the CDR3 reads TGTGCCAGCAGCCCAGCAGCAGTGAACACTGAAGCTTTCTTT.

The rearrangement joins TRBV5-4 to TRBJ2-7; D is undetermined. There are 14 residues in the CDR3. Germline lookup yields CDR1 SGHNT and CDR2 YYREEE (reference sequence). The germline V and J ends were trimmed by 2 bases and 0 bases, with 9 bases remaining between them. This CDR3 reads CASSLRQSSYEQYF. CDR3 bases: TGTGCCAGCAGCTTAAGGCAGAGCTCCTACGAGCAGTACTTC. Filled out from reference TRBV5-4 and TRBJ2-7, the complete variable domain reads ETGVTQSPTHLIKTRGQQVTLRCSSQSGHNTVSWYQQALGQGPQFIFQYYREEENGRGNFPPRFSGLQFPNYSSELNVNALELDDSALYLCASSLRQSSYEQYFGPGTRLTVT.

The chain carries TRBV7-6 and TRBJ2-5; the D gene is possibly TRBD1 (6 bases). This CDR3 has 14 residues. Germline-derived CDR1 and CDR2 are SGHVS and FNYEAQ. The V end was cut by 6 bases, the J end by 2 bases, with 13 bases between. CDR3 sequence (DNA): TGTGCCAGCAGAACAGGGTCAGGGCAAGAGACCCAGTACTTC. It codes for CASRTGSGQETQYF. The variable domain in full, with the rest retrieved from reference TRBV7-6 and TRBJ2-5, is GAGVSQSPRYKVTKRGQDVALRCDPISGHVSLYWYRQALGQGPEFLTYFNYEAQQDKSGLPNDRFSAERPEGSISTLTIQRTEQRDSAMYRCASRTGSGQETQYFGPGTRLLVL.

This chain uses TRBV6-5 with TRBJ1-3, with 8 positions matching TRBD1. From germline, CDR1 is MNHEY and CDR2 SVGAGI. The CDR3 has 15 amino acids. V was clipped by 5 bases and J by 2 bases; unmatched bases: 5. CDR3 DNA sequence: TGTGCCAGCAGTCGTACGACAGGGGCTGGAAACACCATATATTTT. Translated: CASSRTTGAGNTIYF.

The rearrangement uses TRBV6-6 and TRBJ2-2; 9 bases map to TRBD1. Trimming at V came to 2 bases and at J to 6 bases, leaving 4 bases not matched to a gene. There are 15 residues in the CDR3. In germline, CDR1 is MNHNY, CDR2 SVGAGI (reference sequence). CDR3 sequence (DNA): TGTGCCAGCAGTTACCCGGACAGGGGAGCCGGGGAGCTGTTTTTT. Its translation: CASSYPDRGAGELFF.

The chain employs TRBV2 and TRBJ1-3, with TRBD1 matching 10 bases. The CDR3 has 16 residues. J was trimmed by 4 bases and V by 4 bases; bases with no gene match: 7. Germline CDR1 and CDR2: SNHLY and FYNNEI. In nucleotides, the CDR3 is TGTGCCAGCAGTGTGGGACAGGGGTCGTTCGGAAACACCATATATTTT. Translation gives CASSVGQGSFGNTIYF.

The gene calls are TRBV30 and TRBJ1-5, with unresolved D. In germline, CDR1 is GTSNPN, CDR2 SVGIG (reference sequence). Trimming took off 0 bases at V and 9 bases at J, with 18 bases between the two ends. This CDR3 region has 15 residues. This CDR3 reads CAWSVRGRISGPQHF. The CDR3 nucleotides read TGTGCCTGGAGTGTACGTGGCAGAATTAGCGGGCCCCAGCATTTT.

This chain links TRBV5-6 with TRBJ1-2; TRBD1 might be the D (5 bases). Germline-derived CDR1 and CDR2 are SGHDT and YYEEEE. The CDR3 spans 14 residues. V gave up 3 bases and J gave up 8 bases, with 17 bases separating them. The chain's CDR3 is CASSSKDSPWGYTF. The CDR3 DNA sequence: TGTGCCAGCAGCTCTAAAGACAGTCCTTGGGGCTACACCTTC. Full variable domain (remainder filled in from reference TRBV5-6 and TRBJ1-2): DAGVTQSPTHLIKTRGQQVTLRCSPKSGHDTVSWYQQALGQGPQFIFQYYEEEERQRGNFPDRFSGHQFPNYSSELNVNALLLGDSALYLCASSSKDSPWGYTFGSGTRLTVV.

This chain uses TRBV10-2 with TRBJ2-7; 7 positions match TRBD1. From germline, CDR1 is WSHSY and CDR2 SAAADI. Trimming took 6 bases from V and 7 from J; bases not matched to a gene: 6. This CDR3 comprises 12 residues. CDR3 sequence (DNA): TGCGCCAGCAGGCCTTCAGGGGGAGAGCAGTACTTC. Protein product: CASRPSGGEQYF.

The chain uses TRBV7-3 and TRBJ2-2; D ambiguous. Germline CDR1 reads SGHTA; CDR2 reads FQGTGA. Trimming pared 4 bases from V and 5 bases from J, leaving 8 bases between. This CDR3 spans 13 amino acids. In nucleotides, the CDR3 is TGTGCCAGCAGCTCGGGCGCGACCGGGGAGCTGTTTTTT. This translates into CASSSGATGELFF.

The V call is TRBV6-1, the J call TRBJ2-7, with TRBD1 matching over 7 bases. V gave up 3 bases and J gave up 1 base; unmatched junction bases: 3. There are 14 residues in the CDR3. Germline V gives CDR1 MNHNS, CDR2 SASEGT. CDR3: CASSENRGSYEQYF. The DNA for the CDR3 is TGTGCCAGCAGTGAGAACAGGGGTTCCTACGAGCAGTACTTC.

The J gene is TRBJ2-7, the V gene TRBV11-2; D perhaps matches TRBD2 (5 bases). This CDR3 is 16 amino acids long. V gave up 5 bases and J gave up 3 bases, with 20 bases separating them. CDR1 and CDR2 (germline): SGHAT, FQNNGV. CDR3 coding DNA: TGTGCCAGCAGCCCCCAAATTCGGACTCCTAACTACGAGCAGTACTTC. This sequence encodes CASSPQIRTPNYEQYF.

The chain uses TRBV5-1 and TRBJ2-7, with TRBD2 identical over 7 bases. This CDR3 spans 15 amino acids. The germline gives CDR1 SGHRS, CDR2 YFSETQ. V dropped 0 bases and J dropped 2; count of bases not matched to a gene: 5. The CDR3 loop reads CASSLAAGVPYEQYF. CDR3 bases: TGCGCCAGCAGCTTGGCTGCGGGGGTCCCCTACGAGCAGTACTTC. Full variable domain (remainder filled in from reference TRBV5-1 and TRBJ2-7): KAGVTQTPRYLIKTRGQQVTLSCSPISGHRSVSWYQQTPGQGLQFLFEYFSETQRNKGNFPGRFSGRQFSNSRSEMNVSTLELGDSALYLCASSLAAGVPYEQYFGPGTRLTVT.

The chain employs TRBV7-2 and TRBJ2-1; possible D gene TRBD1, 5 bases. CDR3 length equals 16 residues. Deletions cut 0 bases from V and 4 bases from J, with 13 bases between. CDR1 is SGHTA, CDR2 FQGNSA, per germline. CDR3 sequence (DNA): TGTGCCAGCAGCTTAGCGGGGTTAGGGGCGTACAATGAGCAGTTCTTC. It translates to CASSLAGLGAYNEQFF.

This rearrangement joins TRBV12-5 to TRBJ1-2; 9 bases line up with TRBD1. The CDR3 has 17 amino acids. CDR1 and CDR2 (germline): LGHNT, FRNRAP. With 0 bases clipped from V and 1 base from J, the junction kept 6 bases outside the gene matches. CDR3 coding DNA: TGTGCTAGTGGTTTGGTACTTGGGACAGGGATTAACTATGGCTACACCTTC. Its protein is CASGLVLGTGINYGYTF.